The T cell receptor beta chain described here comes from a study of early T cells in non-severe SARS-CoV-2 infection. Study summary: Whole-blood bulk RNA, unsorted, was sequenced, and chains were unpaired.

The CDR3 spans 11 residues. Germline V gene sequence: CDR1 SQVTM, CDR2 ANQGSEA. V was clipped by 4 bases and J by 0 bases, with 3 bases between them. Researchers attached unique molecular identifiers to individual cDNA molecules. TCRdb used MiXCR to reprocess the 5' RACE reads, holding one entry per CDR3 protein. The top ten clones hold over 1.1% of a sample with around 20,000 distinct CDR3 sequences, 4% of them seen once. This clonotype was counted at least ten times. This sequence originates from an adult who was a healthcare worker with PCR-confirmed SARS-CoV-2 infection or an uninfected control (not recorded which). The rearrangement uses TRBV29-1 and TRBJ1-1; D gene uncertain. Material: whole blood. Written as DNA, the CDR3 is TGCAGCGTTGGGCTGAACACTGAAGCTTTCTTT. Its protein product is CSVGLNTEAFF.